This TCR beta chain was obtained from a study of T cells in Graves' hyperthyroidism and ophthalmopathy. This clonotype came up a few times. Antigen unknown. The investigators amplified TCR beta CDR3 regions from RNA transcripts. The study used the HTBI primer set for a first-round RT-PCR of the TCR CDR3. MiXCR was run by TCRdb on the multiplex PCR reads, yielding one entry per CDR3 protein. The sample has a few hundred thousand distinct CDR3 sequences, less than 20% seen once. Study results and caveats: Stable hyperthyroidism was separated from ophthalmopathy by a model based on 13 V-J features. Among thyroid clonotypes expanded above 0.001, most also appeared in blood.

The sample comprised blood. The receptor's source is a young man with Graves' ophthalmopathy.

The CDR3 sequence is CASSQRTSGDEQYF. The DNA for the CDR3 is TGTGCCAGCAGCCAAAGGACTAGCGGGGACGAGCAGTACTTC. The chain combines TRBV3-1 with TRBJ2-7; TRBD2 matches 12 bases. The V segment lost 2 bases and the J segment 5 bases; nucleotides outside the gene matches: 1. Germline V gives CDR1 LGHDT, CDR2 YNNKEL (reference sequence). The CDR3 is 14 amino acids.